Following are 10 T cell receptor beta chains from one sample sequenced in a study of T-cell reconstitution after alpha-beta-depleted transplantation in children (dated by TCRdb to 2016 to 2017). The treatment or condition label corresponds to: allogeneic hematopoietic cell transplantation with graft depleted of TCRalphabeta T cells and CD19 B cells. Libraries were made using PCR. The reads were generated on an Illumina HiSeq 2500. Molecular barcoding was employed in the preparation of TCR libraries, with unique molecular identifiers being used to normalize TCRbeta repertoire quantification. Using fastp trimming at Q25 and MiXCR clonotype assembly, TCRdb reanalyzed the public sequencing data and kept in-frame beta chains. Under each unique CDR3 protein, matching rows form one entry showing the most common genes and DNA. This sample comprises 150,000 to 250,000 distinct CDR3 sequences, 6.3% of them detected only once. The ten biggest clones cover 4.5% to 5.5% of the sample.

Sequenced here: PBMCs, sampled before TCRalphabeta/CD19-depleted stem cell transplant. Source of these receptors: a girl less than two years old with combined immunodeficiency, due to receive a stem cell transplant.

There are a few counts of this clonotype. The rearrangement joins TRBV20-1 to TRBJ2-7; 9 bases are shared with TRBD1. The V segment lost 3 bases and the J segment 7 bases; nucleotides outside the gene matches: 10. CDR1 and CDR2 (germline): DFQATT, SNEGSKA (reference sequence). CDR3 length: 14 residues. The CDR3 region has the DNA TGCAGTGCTAGTGAACTAGGACAGGGGTTGGAGCAGTACTTC. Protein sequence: CSASELGQGLEQYF.

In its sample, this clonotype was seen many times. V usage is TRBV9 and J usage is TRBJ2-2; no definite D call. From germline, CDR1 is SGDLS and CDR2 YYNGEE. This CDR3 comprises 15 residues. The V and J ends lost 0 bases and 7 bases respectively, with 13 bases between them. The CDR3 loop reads CASSVDSPGSGELFF. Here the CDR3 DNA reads TGTGCCAGCAGCGTAGATAGCCCAGGTAGCGGGGAGCTGTTTTTT.

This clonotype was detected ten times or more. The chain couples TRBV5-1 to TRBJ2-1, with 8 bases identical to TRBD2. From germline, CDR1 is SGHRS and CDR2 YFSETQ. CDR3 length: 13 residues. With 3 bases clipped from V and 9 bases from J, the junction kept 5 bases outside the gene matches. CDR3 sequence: CASSSGGQVEQFF. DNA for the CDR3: TGCGCCAGCAGCTCGGGGGGGCAGGTTGAGCAGTTCTTC.

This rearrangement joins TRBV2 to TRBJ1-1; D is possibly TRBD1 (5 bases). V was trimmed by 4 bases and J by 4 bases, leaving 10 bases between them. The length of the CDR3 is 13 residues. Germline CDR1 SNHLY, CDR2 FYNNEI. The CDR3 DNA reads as TGTGCCAGCAGTGTGCCCGGGGCCACTGAAGCTTTCTTT. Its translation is CASSVPGATEAFF.

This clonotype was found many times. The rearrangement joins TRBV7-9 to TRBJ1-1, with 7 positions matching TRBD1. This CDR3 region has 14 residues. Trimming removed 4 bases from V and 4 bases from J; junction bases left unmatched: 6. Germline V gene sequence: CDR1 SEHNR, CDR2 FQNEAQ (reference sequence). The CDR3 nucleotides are TGTGCCAGCAGCTATTTTAGGGGGCCCACTGAAGCTTTCTTT. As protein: CASSYFRGPTEAFF.

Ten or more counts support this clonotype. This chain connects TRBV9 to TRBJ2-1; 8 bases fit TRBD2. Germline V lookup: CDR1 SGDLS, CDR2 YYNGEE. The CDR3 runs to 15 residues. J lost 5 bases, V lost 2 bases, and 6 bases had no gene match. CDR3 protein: CASSVGGGTNNEQFF. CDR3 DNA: TGTGCCAGCAGCGTCGGGGGGGGGACAAACAATGAGCAGTTCTTC.

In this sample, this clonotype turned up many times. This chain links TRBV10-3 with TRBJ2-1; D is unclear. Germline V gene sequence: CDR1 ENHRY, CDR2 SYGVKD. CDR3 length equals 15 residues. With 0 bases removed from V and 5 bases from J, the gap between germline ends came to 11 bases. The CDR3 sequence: CAISESTIRNNEQFF. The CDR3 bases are TGTGCCATCAGTGAGTCTACTATCCGAAACAATGAGCAGTTCTTC.

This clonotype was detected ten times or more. The CDR3 region is CASSRLAGEQETQYF. CDR3 DNA sequence: TGTGCCAGCTCGCGACTAGCGGGGGAACAGGAGACCCAGTACTTC. The genes are TRBV18 and TRBJ2-5, with 12 positions matching TRBD2. Losses at the gene ends were 6 bases for V and 5 bases for J; bases not matched to a gene: 7. This CDR3 is built from 15 residues. The germline V gene encodes CDR1 KGHSH and CDR2 LQKENI. Looking up the rest from reference TRBV18 and TRBJ2-5 gives the full variable domain: NAGVMQNPRHLVRRRGQEARLRCSPMKGHSHVYWYRQLPEEGLKFMVYLQKENIIDESGMPKERFSAEFPKEGPSILRIQQVVRGDSAAYFCASSRLAGEQETQYFGPGTRLLVL.

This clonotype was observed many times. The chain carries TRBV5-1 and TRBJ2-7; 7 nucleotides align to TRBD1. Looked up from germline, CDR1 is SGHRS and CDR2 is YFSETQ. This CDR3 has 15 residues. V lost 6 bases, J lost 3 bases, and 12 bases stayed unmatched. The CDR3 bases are TGCGCCAGCACCCAGACAGGGTTTGAGGACTACGAGCAGTACTTC. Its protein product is CASTQTGFEDYEQYF.

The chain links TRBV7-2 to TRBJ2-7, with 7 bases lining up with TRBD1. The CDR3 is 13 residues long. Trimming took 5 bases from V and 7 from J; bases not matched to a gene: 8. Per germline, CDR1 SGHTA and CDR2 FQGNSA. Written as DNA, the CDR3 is TGTGCCAGCAGCACAGACAGGGTCGTTGAGCAGTACTTC. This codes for CASSTDRVVEQYF.